A single sample is the source of the 14 T cell receptor beta chains below, sequenced in a study of cytomegalovirus exposure and HLA in healthy donors. Both 60 Vbeta primers and 13 Jbeta primers went into the PCR. Only in-frame clones appear in the TCRdb table, and some are missing; sequencing was by immunoSEQ multiplex PCR. The sample records about 160,000 clones, about 80% being singletons. Sequencing was carried out using PBMCs. The source of these receptors is a young man in good health and CMV-seropositive.

The J gene is TRBJ1-6, the V gene TRBV18; weak D call: TRBD1 (5 bases). The V end was cut by 4 bases, the J end by 8 bases, with 12 bases between. The CDR3 is 14 residues long. In germline, CDR1 is KGHSH, CDR2 LQKENI. The CDR3 region has the DNA TGTGCCAGCTCACAGGGGATGGGCGATTCACCCCTCCACTTT. Translation gives CASSQGMGDSPLHF. The complete variable domain, with remaining parts taken from reference TRBV18 and TRBJ1-6, reads NAGVMQNPRHLVRRRGQEARLRCSPMKGHSHVYWYRQLPEEGLKFMVYLQKENIIDESGMPKERFSAEFPKEGPSILRIQQVVRGDSAAYFCASSQGMGDSPLHFGNGTRLTVT.

CDR3 DNA: TGTGCCAGCAGTGAGGTGGGAGTCTCCTACAATGAGCAGTTCTTC. Translating it yields CASSEVGVSYNEQFF. The V and J genes are TRBV6-1 and TRBJ2-1, with D perhaps TRBD2 (5 bases). This CDR3 contains 15 residues. Per the germline V gene, CDR1 is MNHNS and CDR2 is SASEGT. V was pared by 3 bases and J by 0 bases, with 9 bases between.

CDR3 coding DNA: TGTGCCAGCAGCACTAGGACAGGGACGGCGTCGGGGAATGAAAAACTGTTTTTT. It specifies CASSTRTGTASGNEKLFF. This chain links TRBV5-6 with TRBJ1-4, with 8 bases fitting TRBD1. This CDR3 is built from 18 residues. Germline V CDR1 and CDR2: SGHDT, YYEEEE. Trimming removed 4 bases from V and 5 bases from J; junction bases left unmatched: 16.

The V call is TRBV10-3, the J call TRBJ2-1, with TRBD2 matching over 8 bases. Looked up from germline, CDR1 is ENHRY and CDR2 is SYGVKD. V trimming: 0 bases; J trimming: 9 bases; junction bases outside the gene matches: 10. The CDR3 loop spans 16 amino acids. Written as DNA, the CDR3 is TGTGCCATCAGTGAGTCCCCGGGACTAGTGTTTGGTGAGCAGTTCTTC. Protein sequence: CAISESPGLVFGEQFF.

This clone is a singleton in its sample. This chain connects TRBV9 to TRBJ2-3; the match to TRBD2 covers 12 bases. V lost 2 bases and J lost 5; bases outside the gene matches: 9. The CDR3 sequence is 17 residues long. Germline loops: CDR1 SGDLS, CDR2 YYNGEE. CDR3 loop: CASSVTIRTSGEDTQYF. CDR3 DNA: TGTGCCAGCAGCGTTACCATACGGACTAGCGGGGAAGATACGCAGTATTTT.

A word on this clone: Its ends do not fully match the called genes, so a read error is possible. The genes are TRBV15 and TRBJ2-6, with D perhaps matching TRBD1 (5 bases). This CDR3 spans 16 amino acids. CDR1 and CDR2 from the germline V gene are LNHNV and YYDKDF (reference sequence). CDR3 protein: CATSRDTYSGANGLTF. DNA of the CDR3: TGTGCCACCAGCAGGGACACCTACTCTGGGGCCAACGGCCTGACTTTC. The complete variable domain, with remaining parts taken from reference TRBV15 and TRBJ2-6, reads DAMVIQNPRYQVTQFGKPVTLSCSQTLNHNVMYWYQQKSSQAPKLLFHYYDKDFNNEADTPDNFQSRRPNTSFCFLDIRSPGLGDTAMYLCATSRDTYSGANGLTFGAGSRLTVL.

The rearrangement joins TRBV9 to TRBJ2-7, with 9 positions matching TRBD2. V lost 0 bases, J lost 0 bases, and 4 bases stayed unmatched. Germline CDR1 and CDR2: SGDLS and YYNGEE. The CDR3 extends over 16 amino acids. The CDR3 DNA sequence: TGTGCCAGCAGCGTAGGGGTAGCGGGGGCCTCCTACGAGCAGTACTTC. It codes for CASSVGVAGASYEQYF.

The chain uses TRBV7-9 and TRBJ2-5, with 7 bases that match TRBD2. Trimming at V came to 6 bases and at J to 5 bases, leaving 9 bases not matched to a gene. Germline CDR1 and CDR2: SEHNR and FQNEAQ (reference sequence). The CDR3 spans 14 residues. The CDR3 coding sequence is TGTGCCAGCAGACCTAGCGGTCCGGGGGAGACCCAGTACTTC. This gives the protein CASRPSGPGETQYF.

This clone occurred once. The chain recombines TRBV7-9 with TRBJ2-3; 10 positions match TRBD2. The CDR3 runs to 19 residues. In germline, CDR1 is SEHNR, CDR2 FQNEAQ (reference sequence). The V and J ends lost 2 bases and 6 bases, in that order; junction bases with no gene match: 17. The DNA for the CDR3 is TGTGCCAGCAGCTTACTGCCCCTCGGGCTAGCGGGAGACGGGGATACGCAGTATTTT. This sequence encodes CASSLLPLGLAGDGDTQYF. The whole variable domain, remainder taken from reference TRBV7-9 and TRBJ2-3, is DTGVSQNPRHKITKRGQNVTFRCDPISEHNRLYWYRQTLGQGPEFLTYFQNEAQLEKSRLLSDRFSAERPKGSFSTLEIQRTEQGDSAMYLCASSLLPLGLAGDGDTQYFGPGTRLTVL.

This sequence joins TRBV10-1 and TRBJ1-2; the D gene is possibly TRBD1 (5 bases). Germline CDR1 is WNHNN and CDR2 is SYGVQD (reference sequence). CDR3 size: 13 residues. Trimming shortened V by 5 bases and J by 4 bases, and 11 bases separated the two germline ends. CDR3 sequence: CASSSRAFYGYTF. CDR3 DNA: TGCGCCAGCAGTTCCAGGGCCTTCTATGGCTACACCTTC.

The rearrangement uses TRBV5-1 and TRBJ1-2; D remains ambiguous. The CDR3 has 14 residues. V was trimmed by 4 bases and J by 10 bases, leaving 20 bases between them. CDR1 is SGHRS and CDR2 is YFSETQ in the germline V gene. The chain's CDR3 is CASSGGPTEVHYTF. The CDR3 bases are TGCGCCAGCAGCGGAGGGCCCACGGAGGTTCACTACACCTTC.

This clone was counted once. The chain carries TRBV5-6 and TRBJ2-5; D perhaps matches TRBD2 (6 bases). The CDR3 covers 14 residues. Germline-derived CDR1 and CDR2 are SGHDT and YYEEEE. The ends were cut back, 1 base at V and 5 bases at J, with 12 bases in the middle. CDR3 sequence (DNA): TGTGCCAGCAGCTTGCAGCCAGGAGGGGAGACCCAGTACTTC. As protein: CASSLQPGGETQYF.

The count of this clone is one. The chain carries TRBV7-9 and TRBJ2-1, with 7 bases identical to TRBD2. CDR1 is SEHNR and CDR2 is FQNEAQ in the germline V gene (reference sequence). Trimming took 7 bases from V and 7 from J; bases not matched to a gene: 10. The CDR3 covers 14 residues. The CDR3 loop reads CASNIAGSGNEQFF. As DNA, the CDR3 is TGTGCCAGCAACATAGCGGGTTCGGGAAATGAGCAGTTCTTC.

The J gene is TRBJ1-1, the V gene TRBV2; 7 nucleotides match TRBD1. The CDR3 contains 15 residues. With 6 bases clipped from V and 0 bases from J, the junction kept 7 bases outside the gene matches. Germline CDR1 is SNHLY and CDR2 is FYNNEI. In DNA form, the CDR3 reads TGTGCCAGCAGCGCCTGGACAGGCTTGAACACTGAAGCTTTCTTT. It encodes CASSAWTGLNTEAFF.